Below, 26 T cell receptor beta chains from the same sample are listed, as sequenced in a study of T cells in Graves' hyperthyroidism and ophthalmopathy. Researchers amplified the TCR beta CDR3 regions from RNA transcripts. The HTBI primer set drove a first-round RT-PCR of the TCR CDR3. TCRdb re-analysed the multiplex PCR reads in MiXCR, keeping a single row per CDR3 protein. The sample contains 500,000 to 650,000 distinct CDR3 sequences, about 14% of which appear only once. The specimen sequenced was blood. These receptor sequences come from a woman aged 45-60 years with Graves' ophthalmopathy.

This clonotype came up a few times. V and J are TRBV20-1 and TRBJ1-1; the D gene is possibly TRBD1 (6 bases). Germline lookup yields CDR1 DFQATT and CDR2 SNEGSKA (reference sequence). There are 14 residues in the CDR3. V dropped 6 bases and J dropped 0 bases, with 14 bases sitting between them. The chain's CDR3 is CSARVGTMNTEAFF. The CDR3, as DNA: TGCAGTGCCCGCGTGGGGACAATGAACACTGAAGCTTTCTTT.

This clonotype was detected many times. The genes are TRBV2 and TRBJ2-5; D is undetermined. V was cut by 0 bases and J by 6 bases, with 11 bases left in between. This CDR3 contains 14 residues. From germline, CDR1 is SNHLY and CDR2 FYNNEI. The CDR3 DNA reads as TGTGCCAGCAGTGAAGCGGGCAGCCGCAAGACCCAGTACTTC. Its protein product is CASSEAGSRKTQYF.

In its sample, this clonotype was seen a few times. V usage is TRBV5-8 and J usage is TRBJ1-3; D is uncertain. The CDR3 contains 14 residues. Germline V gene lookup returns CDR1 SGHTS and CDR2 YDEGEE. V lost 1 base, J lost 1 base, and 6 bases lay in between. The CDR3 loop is CASSLYASGNTIYF. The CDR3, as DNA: TGTGCCAGCAGCTTGTATGCATCTGGAAACACCATATATTTT.

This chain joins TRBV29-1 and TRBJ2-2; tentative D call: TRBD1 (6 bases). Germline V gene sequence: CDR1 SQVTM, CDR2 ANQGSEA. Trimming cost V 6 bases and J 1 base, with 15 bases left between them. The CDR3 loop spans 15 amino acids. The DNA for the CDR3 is TGCAGCGTCCTCACAGGGCCGTGGAACACCGGGGAGCTGTTTTTT. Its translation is CSVLTGPWNTGELFF.

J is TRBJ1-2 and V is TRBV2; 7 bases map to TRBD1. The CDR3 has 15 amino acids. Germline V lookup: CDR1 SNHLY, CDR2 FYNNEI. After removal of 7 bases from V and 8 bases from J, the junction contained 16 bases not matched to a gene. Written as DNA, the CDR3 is TGTGCCAGCAACAAGATGGACAGGCCTAGGGAGGGCTACACCTTC. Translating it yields CASNKMDRPREGYTF.

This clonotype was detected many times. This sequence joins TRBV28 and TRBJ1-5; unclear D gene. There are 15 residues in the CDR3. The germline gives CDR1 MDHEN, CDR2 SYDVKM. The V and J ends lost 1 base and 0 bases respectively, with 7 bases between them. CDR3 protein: CASSLSAYSNQPQHF. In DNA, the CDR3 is TGTGCCAGCAGTTTATCCGCATATAGCAATCAGCCCCAGCATTTT.

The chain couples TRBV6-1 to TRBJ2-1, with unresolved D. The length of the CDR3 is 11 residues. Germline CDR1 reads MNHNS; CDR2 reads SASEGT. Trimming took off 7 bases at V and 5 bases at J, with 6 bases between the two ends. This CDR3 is CASTRNNEQFF. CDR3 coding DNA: TGTGCCAGCACCCGAAACAATGAGCAGTTCTTC.

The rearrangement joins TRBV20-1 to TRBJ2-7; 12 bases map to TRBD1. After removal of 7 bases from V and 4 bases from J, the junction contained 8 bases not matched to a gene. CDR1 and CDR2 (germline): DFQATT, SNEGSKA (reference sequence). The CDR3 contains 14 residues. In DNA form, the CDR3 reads TGCAGTGTTCTCCGGGACAGGGGGCCGTACGAGCAGTACTTC. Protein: CSVLRDRGPYEQYF.

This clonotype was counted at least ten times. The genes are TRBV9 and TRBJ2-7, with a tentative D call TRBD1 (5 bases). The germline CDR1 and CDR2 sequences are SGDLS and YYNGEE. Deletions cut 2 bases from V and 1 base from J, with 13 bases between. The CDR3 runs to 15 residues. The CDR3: CASSVEAGKSYEQYF. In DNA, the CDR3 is TGTGCCAGCAGCGTTGAGGCAGGGAAGTCCTACGAGCAGTACTTC.

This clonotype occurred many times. CDR3 amino acids: CSVCSGAVYEQYF. CDR3 nucleotide sequence: TGCAGCGTATGTAGCGGGGCTGTCTACGAGCAGTACTTC. This chain links TRBV29-1 with TRBJ2-7; TRBD2 matches at 8 bases. Per germline, CDR1 SQVTM and CDR2 ANQGSEA. Trimming cost V 6 bases and J 3 bases; bases outside gene matches: 7. This CDR3 is built from 13 residues.

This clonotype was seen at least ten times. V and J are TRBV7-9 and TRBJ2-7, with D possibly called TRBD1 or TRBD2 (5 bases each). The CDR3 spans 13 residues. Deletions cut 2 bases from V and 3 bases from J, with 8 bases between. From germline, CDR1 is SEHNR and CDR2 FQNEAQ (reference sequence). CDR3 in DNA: TGTGCCAGCAGCTTACGAGGGGACTACGAGCAGTACTTC. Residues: CASSLRGDYEQYF.

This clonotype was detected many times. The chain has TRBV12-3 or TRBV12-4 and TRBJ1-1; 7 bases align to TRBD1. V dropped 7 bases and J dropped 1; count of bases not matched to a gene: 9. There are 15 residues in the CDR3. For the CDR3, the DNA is TGTGCCAGCACTAAGAGGGGGCGGAGGAACACTGAAGCTTTCTTT. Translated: CASTKRGRRNTEAFF.

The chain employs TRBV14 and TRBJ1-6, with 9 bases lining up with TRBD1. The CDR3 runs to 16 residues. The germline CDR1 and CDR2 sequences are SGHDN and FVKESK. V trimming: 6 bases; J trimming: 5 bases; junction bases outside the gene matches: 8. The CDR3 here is CASSRNTGGNNSPLHF. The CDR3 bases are TGTGCCAGCAGTCGAAATACAGGGGGCAATAATTCACCCCTCCACTTT.

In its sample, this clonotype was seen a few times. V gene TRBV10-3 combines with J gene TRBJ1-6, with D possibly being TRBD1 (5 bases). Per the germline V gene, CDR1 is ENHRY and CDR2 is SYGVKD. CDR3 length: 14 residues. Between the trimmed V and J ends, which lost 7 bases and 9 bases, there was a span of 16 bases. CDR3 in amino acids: CAIKEAGMGSPLHF. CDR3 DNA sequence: TGTGCCATCAAGGAGGCAGGGATGGGTTCACCCCTCCACTTT.

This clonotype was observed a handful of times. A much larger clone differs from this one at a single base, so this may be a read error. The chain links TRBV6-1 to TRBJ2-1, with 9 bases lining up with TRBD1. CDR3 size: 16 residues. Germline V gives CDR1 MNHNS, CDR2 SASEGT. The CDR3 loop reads CASRGTTGQGYNEQSF. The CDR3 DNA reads TGTGCCAGCAGGGGAACCACGGGACAGGGTTACAATGAGCAGTCCTTC.

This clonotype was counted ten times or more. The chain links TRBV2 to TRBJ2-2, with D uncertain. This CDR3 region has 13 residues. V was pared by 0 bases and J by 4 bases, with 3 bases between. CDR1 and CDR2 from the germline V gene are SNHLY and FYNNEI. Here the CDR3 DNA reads TGTGCCAGCAGTGAAGCCCCCACCGGGGAGCTGTTTTTT. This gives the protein CASSEAPTGELFF.

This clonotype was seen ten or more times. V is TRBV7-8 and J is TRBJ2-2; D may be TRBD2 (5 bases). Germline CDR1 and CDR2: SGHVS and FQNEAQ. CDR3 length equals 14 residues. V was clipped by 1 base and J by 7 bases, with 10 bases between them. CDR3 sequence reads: CASSLEAGIGELFF. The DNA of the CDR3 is TGTGCCAGCAGCTTAGAGGCCGGGATCGGGGAGCTGTTTTTT.

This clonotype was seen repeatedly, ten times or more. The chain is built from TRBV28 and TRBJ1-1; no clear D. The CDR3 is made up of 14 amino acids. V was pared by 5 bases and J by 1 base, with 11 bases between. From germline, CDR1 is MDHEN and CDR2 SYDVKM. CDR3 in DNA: TGTGCCAGCAGTCCTGGTGGGCCGAACACTGAAGCTTTCTTT. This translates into CASSPGGPNTEAFF.

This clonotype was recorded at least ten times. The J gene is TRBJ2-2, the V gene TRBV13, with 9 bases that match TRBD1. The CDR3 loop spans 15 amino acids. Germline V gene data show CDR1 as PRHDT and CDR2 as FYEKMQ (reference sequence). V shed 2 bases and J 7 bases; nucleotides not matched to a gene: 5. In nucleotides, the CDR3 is TGTGCCAGCAGCTTATGGAGGACAGGGGTCGGGGAGCTGTTTTTT. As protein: CASSLWRTGVGELFF.

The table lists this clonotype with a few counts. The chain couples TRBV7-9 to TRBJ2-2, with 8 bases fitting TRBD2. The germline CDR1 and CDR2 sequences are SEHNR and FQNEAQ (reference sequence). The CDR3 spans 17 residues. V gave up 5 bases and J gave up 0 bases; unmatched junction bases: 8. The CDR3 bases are TGTGCCAGCAGCGGTTTAGCGGGGTTCGCGAACACCGGGGAGCTGTTTTTT. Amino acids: CASSGLAGFANTGELFF.

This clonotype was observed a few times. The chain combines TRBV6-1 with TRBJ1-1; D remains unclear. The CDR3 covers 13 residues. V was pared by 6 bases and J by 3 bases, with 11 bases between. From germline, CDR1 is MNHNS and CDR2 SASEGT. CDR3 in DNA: TGTGCCAGCAGCCTCAAGATCCACACTGAAGCTTTCTTT. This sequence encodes CASSLKIHTEAFF.

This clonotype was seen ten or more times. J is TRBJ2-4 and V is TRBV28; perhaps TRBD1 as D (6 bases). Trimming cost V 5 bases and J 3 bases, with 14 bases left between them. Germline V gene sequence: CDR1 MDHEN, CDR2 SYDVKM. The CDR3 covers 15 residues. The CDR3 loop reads CASSPRTASKNIQYF. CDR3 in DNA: TGTGCCAGCAGTCCAAGGACAGCCAGCAAAAACATTCAGTACTTC.

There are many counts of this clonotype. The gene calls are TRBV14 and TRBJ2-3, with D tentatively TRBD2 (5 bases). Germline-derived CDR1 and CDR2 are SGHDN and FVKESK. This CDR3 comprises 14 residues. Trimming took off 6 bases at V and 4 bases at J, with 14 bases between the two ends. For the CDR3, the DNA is TGTGCCAGCAGGATAACTAGTTCCGCAGATACGCAGTATTTT. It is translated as CASRITSSADTQYF.

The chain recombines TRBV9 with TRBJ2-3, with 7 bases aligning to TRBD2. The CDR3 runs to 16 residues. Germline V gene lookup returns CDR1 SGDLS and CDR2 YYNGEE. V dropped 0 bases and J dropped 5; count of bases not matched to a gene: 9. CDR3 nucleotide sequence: TGTGCCAGCAGCGTAGTTGTGGGAGGGCCGAGAGATACGCAGTATTTT. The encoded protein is CASSVVVGGPRDTQYF.

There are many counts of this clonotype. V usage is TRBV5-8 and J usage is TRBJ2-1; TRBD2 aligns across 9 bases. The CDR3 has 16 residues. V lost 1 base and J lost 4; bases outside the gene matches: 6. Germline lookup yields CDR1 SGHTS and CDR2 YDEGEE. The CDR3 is CASSLRASGIYNEQFF. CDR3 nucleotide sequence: TGTGCCAGCAGCTTGCGGGCTAGCGGGATATACAATGAGCAGTTCTTC.

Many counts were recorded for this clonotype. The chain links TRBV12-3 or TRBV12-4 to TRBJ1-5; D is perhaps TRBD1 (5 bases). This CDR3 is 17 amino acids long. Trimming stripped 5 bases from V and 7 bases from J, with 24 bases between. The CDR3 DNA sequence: TGTGCCAGCAGTACTTGGGCCGGTGGGACCGAGCGCCAGCCCCAGCATTTT. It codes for CASSTWAGGTERQPQHF.